This T cell receptor (beta chain) comes out of a study of T cell responses to AZD1222 COVID-19 vaccine. V was cut by 2 bases and J by 7 bases, with 17 bases left in between. Germline V CDR1 and CDR2: SGHTA, FQGNSA. This CDR3 has 15 residues. As to this clone: Its antigen remains unknown.

Using immunoSEQ multiplex PCR, the repertoire was profiled, and TCRdb retains in-frame clones only, with some absent. The sample consists of about 120,000 clones, 91% of them appearing once. Study-wide results and caveats: Possibly, clonal diversity was underestimated; donors were largely white British and included more females.

Material: peripheral blood, obtained on day 0 of AZD1222 vaccination. This chain links TRBV7-2 with TRBJ1-1; D gene unclear. The sequence was collected from an adult in good health. The CDR3 sequence is CASSLRPPPISEAFF. CDR3 bases: TGTGCCAGCAGCTTACGCCCGCCCCCGATTAGTGAAGCTTTCTTT.